One and the same sample provided the 17 T cell receptor beta chains below, sequenced in a study of blood T cell repertoires in COVID-19. Sequencing was performed with immunoSEQ multiplex PCR; in TCRdb, only in-frame clones are kept and a portion is missing. Among approximately 300,000 clones listed, about 84% were seen once. The sample taken for sequencing was peripheral blood. The receptors stem from a woman aged 45-65 years with acute or convalescent COVID-19.

The J gene is TRBJ2-7, the V gene TRBV5-1; 11 bases fit TRBD2. V dropped 0 bases and J dropped 4; count of bases not matched to a gene: 3. There are 15 residues in the CDR3. Germline V gives CDR1 SGHRS, CDR2 YFSETQ. The CDR3 region is CASSLDPSGRYEQYF. The CDR3 nucleotides read TGCGCCAGCAGCTTGGATCCTAGCGGGAGGTACGAGCAGTACTTC.

This clone was seen just once. In DNA form, the CDR3 reads TGTGCCAGCAGCCCGCAGGGGTGGGGGTACACTGAAGCTTTCTTT. Its protein is CASSPQGWGYTEAFF. This sequence joins TRBV7-3 and TRBJ1-1, with D maybe TRBD1 (6 bases). V lost 5 bases to trimming and J lost 3 bases, with 16 bases between them. The CDR3 totals 15 residues. Looked up from germline, CDR1 is SGHTA and CDR2 is FQGTGA.

The rearrangement uses TRBV19 and TRBJ2-3; D is possibly TRBD1 (6 bases). V was trimmed by 5 bases and J by 2 bases, leaving 11 bases between them. Germline V gives CDR1 LNHDA, CDR2 SQIVND (reference sequence). The CDR3 has 14 residues. The CDR3 protein is CASSPTGTTDTQYF. The CDR3 nucleotides are TGTGCCAGTAGTCCTACAGGGACCACAGATACGCAGTATTTT.

V usage is TRBV5-1 and J usage is TRBJ2-3; 7 nucleotides match TRBD1. The CDR3 sequence is 14 residues long. Germline values: CDR1 SGHRS, CDR2 YFSETQ. V gave up 3 bases and J gave up 2 bases; unmatched junction bases: 3. Here the CDR3 reads CASSYGQDTDTQYF. The DNA for the CDR3 is TGCGCCAGCAGCTACGGACAGGACACAGATACGCAGTATTTT.

The chain has TRBV2 and TRBJ2-3; unclear D gene. There are 13 residues in the CDR3. Trimming shortened V by 3 bases and J by 4 bases, and 8 bases separated the two germline ends. Germline CDR1 SNHLY, CDR2 FYNNEI. The DNA of the CDR3 is TGTGCCAGCAGTGATCTCCCCCCAGATACGCAGTATTTT. Amino acids: CASSDLPPDTQYF. Combining the CDR3 with reference TRBV2 and TRBJ2-3 gives the whole variable domain EPEVTQTPSHQVTQMGQEVILRCVPISNHLYFYWYRQILGQKVEFLVSFYNNEISEKSEIFDDQFSVERPDGSNFTLKIRSTKLEDSAMYFCASSDLPPDTQYFGPGTRLTVL.

The chain couples TRBV6-1 to TRBJ1-1, with 7 bases fitting TRBD1. The CDR3 contains 14 residues. V was clipped by 1 base and J by 11 bases; unmatched bases: 10. Germline V gives CDR1 MNHNS, CDR2 SASEGT. The CDR3 here is CASSEEVRGSSAFF. In DNA form, the CDR3 reads TGTGCCAGCAGTGAAGAGGTCAGGGGGAGTTCGGCTTTCTTT.

This clone has just a few counts. The V and J genes are TRBV5-1 and TRBJ2-3, with TRBD2 identical over 9 bases. This CDR3 has 15 residues. V dropped 0 bases and J dropped 2; count of bases not matched to a gene: 1. The V gene's germline CDR1 is SGHRS and CDR2 YFSETQ. Here the CDR3 DNA reads TGCGCCAGCAGCTTGGTAGCGGGAGTCACAGATACGCAGTATTTT. Amino acid sequence: CASSLVAGVTDTQYF.

The chain combines TRBV5-1 with TRBJ2-5; D is perhaps TRBD1 (6 bases). Germline values: CDR1 SGHRS, CDR2 YFSETQ. The CDR3 has 15 residues. Trimming stripped 7 bases from V and 1 base from J, with 17 bases between. The CDR3 protein is CASGEQGWVQETQYF. For the CDR3, the DNA is TGCGCCAGCGGGGAACAGGGATGGGTCCAAGAGACCCAGTACTTC.

The V gene is TRBV24-1, the J gene TRBJ2-1; 10 positions agree with TRBD1. Trimming removed 2 bases from V and 2 bases from J; junction bases left unmatched: 2. Per germline, CDR1 KGHDR and CDR2 SFDVKD. The CDR3 is made up of 16 amino acids. DNA for the CDR3: TGTGCCACCAGTGATTGGGACAGGGGAGCCTACAATGAGCAGTTCTTC. This codes for CATSDWDRGAYNEQFF.

This clone was recorded once. The V gene is TRBV5-1, the J gene TRBJ2-7, with 11 bases aligning to TRBD2. CDR1 is SGHRS and CDR2 is YFSETQ in the germline V gene. CDR3 size: 15 residues. With 6 bases clipped from V and 6 bases from J, the junction kept 11 bases outside the gene matches. The CDR3 sequence: CASTTSGSPAGEQYF. The CDR3 DNA is TGCGCCAGCACCACTAGCGGGAGTCCAGCGGGCGAGCAGTACTTC.

The rearrangement joins TRBV28 to TRBJ1-2, with 11 bases aligning to TRBD1. The germline V gene has CDR1 MDHEN and CDR2 SYDVKM. The CDR3 spans 17 residues. V gave up 5 bases and J gave up 2 bases; unmatched junction bases: 10. The CDR3 DNA sequence: TGTGCCAGCAGTCCCTATATCGGACAGGGGGCGAACTATGGCTACACCTTC. The encoded protein is CASSPYIGQGANYGYTF.

The chain carries TRBV19 and TRBJ2-3; TRBD2 aligns across 7 bases. Unmatched junction bases numbered 8, after V lost 5 bases and J lost 3 bases. CDR1 LNHDA and CDR2 SQIVND come from the germline V gene (reference sequence). The CDR3 length is 15 residues. The chain's CDR3 is CASSASGGSTDTQYF. The CDR3 DNA reads as TGTGCCAGTAGTGCGTCGGGCGGGAGTACAGATACGCAGTATTTT. Full variable domain (rest looked up from reference TRBV19 and TRBJ2-3): DGGITQSPKYLFRKEGQNVTLSCEQNLNHDAMYWYRQDPGQGLRLIYYSQIVNDFQKGDIAEGYSVSREKKESFPLTVTSAQKNPTAFYLCASSASGGSTDTQYFGPGTRLTVL.

This clone has more than one count but fewer than ten. This chain connects TRBV5-1 to TRBJ2-7; the D gene is possibly TRBD2 (5 bases). The CDR3 has 14 amino acids. The V gene lost 5 bases and the J gene lost 0 bases, with 12 bases spanning the gap. CDR1 SGHRS and CDR2 YFSETQ come from the germline V gene. Here the CDR3 reads CASSSRTSSYEQYF. CDR3 coding DNA: TGCGCCAGCAGTTCTCGAACTAGCTCCTACGAGCAGTACTTC.

The chain employs TRBV19 and TRBJ1-5; no definite D call. The CDR3 length is 11 residues. V was shortened by 8 bases and J by 6 bases, with 8 bases between the two germline ends. Germline CDR1 is LNHDA and CDR2 is SQIVND (reference sequence). This CDR3 is CASARGQPQHF. For the CDR3, the DNA is TGTGCCAGTGCGCGAGGTCAGCCCCAGCATTTT.

The chain employs TRBV5-1 and TRBJ2-7, with 9 positions matching TRBD1. Per germline, CDR1 SGHRS and CDR2 YFSETQ. V shed 0 bases, J shed 6 bases, and the junction held 4 bases outside the gene matches. This CDR3 is built from 14 residues. In DNA, the CDR3 is TGCGCCAGCAGCTTGGGCGGGACAGGGTTCGAGCAGTACTTC. It yields the protein CASSLGGTGFEQYF.

The chain is built from TRBV29-1 and TRBJ2-5, with a weak D call TRBD1 (5 bases). Germline V gene data show CDR1 as SQVTM and CDR2 as ANQGSEA. V was cut by 2 bases and J by 4 bases, with 11 bases left in between. CDR3 length: 13 residues. The DNA of the CDR3 is TGCAGCGTTGAATTTGCGACAGCAGAGACCCAGTACTTC. Its translation is CSVEFATAETQYF. Full variable domain (missing parts from reference TRBV29-1 and TRBJ2-5): SAVISQKPSRDICQRGTSLTIQCQVDSQVTMMFWYRQQPGQSLTLIATANQGSEATYESGFVIDKFPISRPNLTFSTLTVSNMSPEDSSIYLCSVEFATAETQYFGPGTRLLVL.

This clone was counted a single time. The CDR3 DNA follows: TGTGCCAGCAGCCCGGGACTAGCGGGACTGAATGAGCAGTTCTTC. As protein: CASSPGLAGLNEQFF. The chain recombines TRBV5-8 with TRBJ2-1, with 13 positions matching TRBD2. This CDR3 spans 15 amino acids. J gave up 7 bases and V 4 bases, and 5 bases lay outside the gene matches. The germline V gene has CDR1 SGHTS and CDR2 YDEGEE.